A single count supports the clone carrying this T cell receptor (beta chain). The sample belongs to a study of blood T cell repertoires in COVID-19. On the study more broadly: COVID-19 samples collected from the United States, Italy and Spain covered acute and convalescent phases. T cells, B-cell-depleted T cells, or PBMCs provided the cDNA or gDNA that served as material.

J was trimmed by 8 bases and V by 0 bases; bases with no gene match: 6. This CDR3 has 15 residues. Germline loops: CDR1 SGHAT, CDR2 FQNNGV. As handled by the study authors: Estimation of nucleated cell counts was performed using reference gene primer amplification. Using immunoSEQ multiplex PCR, the repertoire was profiled, and TCRdb retains in-frame clones only, with some absent. V, J and clone size reflect that table, while D and trimming were determined from the DNA. The sample lists under 300,000 clones, about four fifths occurring once. The source is a man aged 30 to 45 who had recovered from COVID-19. This chain joins TRBV11-2 and TRBJ1-4; 7 bases align to TRBD1. Sequenced input: peripheral blood. The CDR3 nucleotides are TGTGCCAGCAGCTTAGATCAGGGGGGTGAGGAAAAACTGTTTTTT. Its translation: CASSLDQGGEEKLFF.